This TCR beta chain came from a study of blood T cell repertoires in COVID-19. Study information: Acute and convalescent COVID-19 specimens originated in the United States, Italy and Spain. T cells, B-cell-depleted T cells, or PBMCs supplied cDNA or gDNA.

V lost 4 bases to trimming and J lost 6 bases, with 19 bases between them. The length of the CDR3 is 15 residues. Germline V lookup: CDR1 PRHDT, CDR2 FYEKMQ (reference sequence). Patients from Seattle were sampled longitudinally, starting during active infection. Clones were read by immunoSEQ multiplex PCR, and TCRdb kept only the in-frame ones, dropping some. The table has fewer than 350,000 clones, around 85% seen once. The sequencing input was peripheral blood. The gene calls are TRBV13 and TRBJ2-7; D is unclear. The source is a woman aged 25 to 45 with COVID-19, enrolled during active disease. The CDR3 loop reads CASSYRTQRSIEQYF. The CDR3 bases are TGTGCCAGCAGCTACCGTACCCAGAGGAGCATCGAGCAGTACTTC.